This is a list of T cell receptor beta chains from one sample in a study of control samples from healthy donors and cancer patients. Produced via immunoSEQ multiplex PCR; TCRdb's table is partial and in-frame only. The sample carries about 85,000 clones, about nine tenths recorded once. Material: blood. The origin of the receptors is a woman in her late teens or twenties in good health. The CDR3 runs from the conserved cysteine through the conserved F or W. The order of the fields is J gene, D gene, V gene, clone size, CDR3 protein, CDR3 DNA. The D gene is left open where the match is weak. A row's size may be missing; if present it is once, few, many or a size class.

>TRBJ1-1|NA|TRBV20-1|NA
CSASTGTVNTEAFF
TGCAGTGCTAGTACGGGGACGGTGAACACTGAAGCTTTCTTT
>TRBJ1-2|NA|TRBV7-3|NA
CASSLDPANYGYTF
TGTGCCAGCAGCTTAGACCCTGCTAACTATGGCTACACCTTC
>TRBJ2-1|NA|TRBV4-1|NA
CASSQVVSNNEQFF
TGCGCCAGCAGCCAAGTGGTATCTAACAATGAGCAGTTCTTC
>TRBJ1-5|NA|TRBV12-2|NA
CASRRKGGSGNQPQHF
TGTGCAAGTCGCAGAAAGGGAGGGTCGGGCAATCAGCCCCAGCATTTT
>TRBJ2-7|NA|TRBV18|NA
CASSPRQGFYEQYF
TGTGCCAGCTCACCGCGCCAGGGTTTCTACGAGCAGTACTTC
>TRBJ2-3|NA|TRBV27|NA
CASSSTSDTQYF
TGTGCCAGCAGTTCAACCTCCGATACGCAGTATTTT
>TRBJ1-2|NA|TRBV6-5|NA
CASSPGWGYTF
TGTGCCAGCAGTCCGGGATGGGGCTACACCTTC
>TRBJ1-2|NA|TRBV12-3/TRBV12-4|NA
CASSFYDYGYTF
TGTGCCAGCAGTTTTTATGACTATGGCTACACCTTC
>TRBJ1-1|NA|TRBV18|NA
CASSLQESDTEAFF
TGTGCCAGCTCACTACAGGAGTCGGACACTGAAGCTTTCTTT
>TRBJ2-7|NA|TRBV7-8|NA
CASSLALTDEQYF
TGTGCCAGCAGCTTAGCGCTGACAGACGAGCAGTACTTC
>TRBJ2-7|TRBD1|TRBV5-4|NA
CASSVGQGSHEQYF
TGTGCCAGCAGCGTGGGACAGGGGAGCCACGAGCAGTACTTC
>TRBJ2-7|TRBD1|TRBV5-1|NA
CASSQGGTGSSYEQYF
TGCGCCAGCAGCCAGGGCGGGACAGGGAGCTCCTACGAGCAGTACTTC
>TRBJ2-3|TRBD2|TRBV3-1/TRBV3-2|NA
CASSQVVSGGAGGTDTQYF
TGTGCCAGCAGCCAAGTCGTTAGCGGGGGGGCAGGTGGGACAGATACGCAGTATTTT
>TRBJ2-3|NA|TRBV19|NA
CASSGIRGGSTDTQYF
TGTGCCAGTAGTGGGATTAGGGGGGGAAGCACAGATACGCAGTATTTT
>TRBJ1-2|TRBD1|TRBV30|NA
CAWGTGTYGYTF
TGTGCCTGGGGGACAGGCACCTATGGCTACACCTTC
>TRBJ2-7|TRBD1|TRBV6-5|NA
CASSYAGDSSYEQYF
TGTGCCAGCAGTTACGCCGGGGACAGCTCCTACGAGCAGTACTTC
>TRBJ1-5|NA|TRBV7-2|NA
CASSLGQSGGQPQHF
TGTGCCAGCAGCTTAGGACAGTCTGGGGGTCAGCCCCAGCATTTT
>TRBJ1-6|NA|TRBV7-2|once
CASSLSGTGTSPLHF
TGTGCCAGCAGCTTAAGTGGGACCGGGACATCACCCCTCCACTTT
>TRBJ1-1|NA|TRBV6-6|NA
CASSLGGGANTEAFF
TGTGCCAGCAGTCTCGGAGGGGGGGCAAACACTGAAGCTTTCTTT
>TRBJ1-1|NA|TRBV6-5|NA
CASSYVVGLDTEAFF
TGTGCCAGCAGTTACGTGGTAGGTTTGGACACTGAAGCTTTCTTT
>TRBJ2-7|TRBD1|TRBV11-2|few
CASSSRGQGVYEQYF
TGTGCCAGCAGCTCCCGGGGACAGGGGGTCTACGAGCAGTACTTC
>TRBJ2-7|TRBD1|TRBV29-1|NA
CSARQGGAYEQYF
TGCAGCGCCCGACAGGGGGGGGCCTACGAGCAGTACTTC
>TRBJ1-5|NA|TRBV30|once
CAWYEGSNQPQHF
TGTGCCTGGTACGAAGGGAGCAATCAGCCCCAGCATTTT
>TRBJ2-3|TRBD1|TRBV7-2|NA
CASRKDREYIDTQYF
TGTGCCAGCCGAAAAGACAGGGAATATATAGATACGCAGTATTTT
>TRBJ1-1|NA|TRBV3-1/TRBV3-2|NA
CASSQAPTGFIEAFF
TGTGCCAGCAGCCAAGCACCCACAGGGTTTATTGAAGCTTTCTTT
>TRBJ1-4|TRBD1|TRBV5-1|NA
CASSLVQGAANEKLFF
TGCGCCAGCAGCTTGGTTCAGGGGGCGGCTAATGAAAAACTGTTTTTT
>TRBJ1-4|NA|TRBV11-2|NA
CASSPLGGSLVKLFF
TGTGCCAGCAGCCCCCTCGGAGGAAGTCTAGTAAAACTGTTTTTT
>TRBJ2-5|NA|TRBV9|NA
CASSVARSQETQYF
TGTGCCAGCAGCGTAGCGAGGTCCCAAGAGACCCAGTACTTC
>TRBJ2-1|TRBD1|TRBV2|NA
CASRKGQSSYNEQFF
TGTGCCAGTCGCAAGGGACAGAGCTCCTACAATGAGCAGTTCTTC